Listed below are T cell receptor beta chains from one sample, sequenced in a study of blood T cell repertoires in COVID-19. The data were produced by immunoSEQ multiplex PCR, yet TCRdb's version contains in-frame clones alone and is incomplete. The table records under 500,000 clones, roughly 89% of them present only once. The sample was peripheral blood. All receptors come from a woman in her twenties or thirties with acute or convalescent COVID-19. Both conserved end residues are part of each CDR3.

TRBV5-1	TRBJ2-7	CASSFQGEDEQYF
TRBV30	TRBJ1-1	CALRTGTTEAFF
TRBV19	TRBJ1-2	CASSINRAAYGYTF
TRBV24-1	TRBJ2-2	CATSDSGGGTGELFF
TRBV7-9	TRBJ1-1	CASSPGGVEAFF
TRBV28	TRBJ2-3	CASSLRLAGLDTQYF
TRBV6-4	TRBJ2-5	CASIPSWPPREETQYF
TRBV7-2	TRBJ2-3	CASSFRGGTDTQYF
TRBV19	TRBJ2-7	CASSPVWGAYEQYF
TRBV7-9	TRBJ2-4	CASSLGTSGGLAKNIQYF
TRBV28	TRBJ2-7	CASSLPLAGPSSYEQYF
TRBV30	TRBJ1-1	CARGGWNTEAFF
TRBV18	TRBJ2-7	CASSQGQGDEQYF
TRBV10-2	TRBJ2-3	CASSEVGGGQYF
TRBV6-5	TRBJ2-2	CASTATTGSTGELFF
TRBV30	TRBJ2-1	CAWTPGGSYNEQFF
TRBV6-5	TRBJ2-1	CASRPGLATYNEQFF
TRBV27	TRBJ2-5	CASSLPQGGTETQYF
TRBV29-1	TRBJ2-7	CSVGNRGSRSYEQYF
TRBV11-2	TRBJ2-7	CASSLAFHEQYF
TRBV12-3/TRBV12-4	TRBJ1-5	CASSLSLVQPQHF
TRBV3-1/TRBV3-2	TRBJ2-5	CASSPSGGAETQYF
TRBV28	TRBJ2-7	CASSLGGYYEQYF
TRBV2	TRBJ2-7	CASRQGLRWDEQYF
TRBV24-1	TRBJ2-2	CATSDFPAGELFF
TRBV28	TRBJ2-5	CASSPLGGSTRGTQYF
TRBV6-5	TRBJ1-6	CASRDTQGYNSPLHF
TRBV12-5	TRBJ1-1	CERGMDTEAFF
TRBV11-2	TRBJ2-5	CASSPTSGGGETQYF
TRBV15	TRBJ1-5	CATSRDQGGQPQHF
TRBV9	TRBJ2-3	CASSGGGGGTDTQYF
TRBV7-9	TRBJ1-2	CASRSSPTGPNYGYTF
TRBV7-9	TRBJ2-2	CASSSDTTATGELFF
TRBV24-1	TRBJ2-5	CATQGHAETQYF
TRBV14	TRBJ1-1	CASSQPTGGTTEAFF
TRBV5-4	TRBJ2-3	CASSQGPTDTQYF
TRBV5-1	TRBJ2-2	CASSLAQRAGELFF
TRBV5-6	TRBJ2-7	CASSNAPGTLYEQYF
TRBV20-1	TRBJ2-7	CSASLAGAVGEQYF
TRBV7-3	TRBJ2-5	CASSPVSSGGVETQYF
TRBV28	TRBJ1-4	CASSPPRDRGPNEKLFF
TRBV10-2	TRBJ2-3	CASSGGTTSTDTQYF
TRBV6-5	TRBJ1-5	CASSYEGKQPQHF
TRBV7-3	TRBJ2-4	CASSRSGDNIQYF
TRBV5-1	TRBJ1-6	CASSLGDRIYNSPLHF
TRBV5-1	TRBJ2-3	CASRPSGGTDTQYF
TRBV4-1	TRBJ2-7	CASSHLGAAYSYEQYF
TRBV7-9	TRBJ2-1	CASSSGGRGLYNEQFF
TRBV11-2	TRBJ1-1	CASSSYRGGTEAFF
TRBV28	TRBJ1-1	CASNVGGNEAFF
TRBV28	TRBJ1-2	CAGQGAHGYTF
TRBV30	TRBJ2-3	CAWSRGTATDTQYF
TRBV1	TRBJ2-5	CTSSQEVGTLPLGPPTIAQETQYF
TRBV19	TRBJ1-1	CASRILNRGEMNTEAFF